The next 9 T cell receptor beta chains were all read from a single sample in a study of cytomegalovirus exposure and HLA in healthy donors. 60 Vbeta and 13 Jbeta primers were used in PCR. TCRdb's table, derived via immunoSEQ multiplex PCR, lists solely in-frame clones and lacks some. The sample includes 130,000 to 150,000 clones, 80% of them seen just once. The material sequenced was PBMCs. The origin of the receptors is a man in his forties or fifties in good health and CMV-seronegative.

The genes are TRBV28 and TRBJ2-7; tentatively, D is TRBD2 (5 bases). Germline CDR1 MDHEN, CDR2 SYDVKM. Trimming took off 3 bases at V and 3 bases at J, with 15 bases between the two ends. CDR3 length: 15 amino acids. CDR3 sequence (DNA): TGTGCCAGCAGTTTTAGGAGACTATTGGACTACGAGCAGTACTTC. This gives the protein CASSFRRLLDYEQYF.

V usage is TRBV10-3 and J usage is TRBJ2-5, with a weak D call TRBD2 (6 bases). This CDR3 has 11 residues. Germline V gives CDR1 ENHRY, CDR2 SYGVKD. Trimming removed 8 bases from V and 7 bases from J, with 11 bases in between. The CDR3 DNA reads TGTGCCATCTCCGACGGGGGGACCCAGTACTTC. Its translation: CAISDGGTQYF.

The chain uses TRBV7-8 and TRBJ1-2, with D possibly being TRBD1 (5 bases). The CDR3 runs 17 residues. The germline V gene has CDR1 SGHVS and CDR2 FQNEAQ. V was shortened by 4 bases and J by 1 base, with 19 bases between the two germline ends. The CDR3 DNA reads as TGTGCCAGCAGCTCAGACTTGAGACAGCTTAATAACTATGGCTACACCTTC. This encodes CASSSDLRQLNNYGYTF.

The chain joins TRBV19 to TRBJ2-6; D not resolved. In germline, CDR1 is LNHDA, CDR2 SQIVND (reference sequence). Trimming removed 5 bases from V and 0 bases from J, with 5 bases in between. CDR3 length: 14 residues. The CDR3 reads CASSASSGANVLTF. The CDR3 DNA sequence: TGTGCCAGTAGTGCCAGCTCTGGGGCCAACGTCCTGACTTTC.

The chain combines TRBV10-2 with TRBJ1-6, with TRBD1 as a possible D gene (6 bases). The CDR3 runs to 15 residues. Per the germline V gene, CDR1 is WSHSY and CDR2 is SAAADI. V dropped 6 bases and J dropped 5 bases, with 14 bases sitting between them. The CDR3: CASSPRGADNSPLHF. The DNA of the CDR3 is TGCGCCAGCAGCCCTCGGGGGGCTGATAATTCACCCCTCCACTTT.

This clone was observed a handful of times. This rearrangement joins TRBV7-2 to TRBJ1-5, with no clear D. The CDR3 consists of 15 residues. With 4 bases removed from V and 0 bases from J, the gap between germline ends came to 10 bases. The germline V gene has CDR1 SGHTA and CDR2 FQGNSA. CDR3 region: CASSSRANSNQPQHF. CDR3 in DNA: TGTGCCAGCAGCTCGAGGGCAAATAGCAATCAGCCCCAGCATTTT. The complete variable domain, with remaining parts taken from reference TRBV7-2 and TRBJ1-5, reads GAGVSQSPSNKVTEKGKDVELRCDPISGHTALYWYRQSLGQGLEFLIYFQGNSAPDKSGLPSDRFSAERTGGSVSTLTIQRTQQEDSAVYLCASSSRANSNQPQHFGDGTRLSIL.

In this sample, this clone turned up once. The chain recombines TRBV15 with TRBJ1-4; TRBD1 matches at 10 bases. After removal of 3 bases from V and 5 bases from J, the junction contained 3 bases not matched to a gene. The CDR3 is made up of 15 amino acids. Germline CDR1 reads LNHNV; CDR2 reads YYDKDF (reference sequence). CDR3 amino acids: CATSRTGGMNEKLFF. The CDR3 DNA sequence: TGTGCCACCAGCAGGACAGGGGGCATGAATGAAAAACTGTTTTTT. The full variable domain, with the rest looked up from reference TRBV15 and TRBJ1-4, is DAMVIQNPRYQVTQFGKPVTLSCSQTLNHNVMYWYQQKSSQAPKLLFHYYDKDFNNEADTPDNFQSRRPNTSFCFLDIRSPGLGDTAMYLCATSRTGGMNEKLFFGSGTQLSVL.

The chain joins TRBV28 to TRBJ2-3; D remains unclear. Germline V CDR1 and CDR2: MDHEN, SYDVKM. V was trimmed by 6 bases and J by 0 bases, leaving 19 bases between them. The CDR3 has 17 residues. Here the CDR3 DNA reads TGTGCCAGCAGCCCTGGCGGATTAGCCTTTAGCACAGATACGCAGTATTTT. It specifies CASSPGGLAFSTDTQYF.

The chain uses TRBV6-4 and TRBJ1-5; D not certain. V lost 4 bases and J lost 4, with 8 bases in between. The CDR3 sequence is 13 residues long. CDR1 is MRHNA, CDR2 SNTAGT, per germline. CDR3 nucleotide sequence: TGTGCCAGCAGTGTTCGACTTAATCAGCCCCAGCATTTT. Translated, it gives CASSVRLNQPQHF.